This is a list of T cell receptor beta chains from one sample in a study of blood T cell repertoires in COVID-19. Profiled with immunoSEQ multiplex PCR; TCRdb holds only in-frame clones, not every one. The sample yields more than 200,000 clones, around 87% seen once. The sequenced sample consisted of PBMCs or T cells enriched from blood (not recorded which). Receptors originate from a woman in her 50s who had recovered from COVID-19. CDR3s include the opening cysteine and the closing phenylalanine or tryptophan. Each record gives: CDR3 protein, CDR3 DNA, clone size, D gene, J gene, V gene. D genes are given only for firm matches. Rows may omit the clone size; those that give it use once, few, many or a size class.

CDR3 protein: CASSLGSRSEAFF
CDR3 DNA: TGTGCCAGCAGTTTGGGTTCTAGAAGTGAAGCTTTCTTT
clone size: -
D gene: -
J gene: TRBJ1-1
V gene: TRBV27

CDR3 protein: CATSRGPIAHEQYF
CDR3 DNA: TGTGCCACCAGCAGAGGCCCTATTGCGCACGAGCAGTACTTC
clone size: -
D gene: -
J gene: TRBJ2-7
V gene: TRBV15

CDR3 protein: CASSLSRHQETQYF
CDR3 DNA: TGCGCCAGCAGCTTGTCTAGGCATCAAGAGACCCAGTACTTC
clone size: once
D gene: -
J gene: TRBJ2-5
V gene: TRBV5-1

CDR3 protein: CASSLGLGGTGELFF
CDR3 DNA: TGTGCCAGCAGCTTGGGACTAGGCGGAACCGGGGAGCTGTTTTTT
clone size: -
D gene: TRBD2
J gene: TRBJ2-2
V gene: TRBV7-2

CDR3 protein: CASSTGSQPQHF
CDR3 DNA: TGTGCCAGCAGTACAGGGAGCCAGCCCCAGCATTTT
clone size: -
D gene: -
J gene: TRBJ1-5
V gene: TRBV6-2/TRBV6-3

CDR3 protein: CASSFRGTSGNPPGELFF
CDR3 DNA: TGTGCCAGCAGTTTTCGCGGGACTAGCGGCAACCCACCCGGGGAGCTGTTTTTT
clone size: -
D gene: TRBD2
J gene: TRBJ2-2
V gene: TRBV27

CDR3 protein: CASSSRLAGGTDTQYF
CDR3 DNA: TGTGCCAGCAGCTCTCGACTAGCGGGAGGTACAGATACGCAGTATTTT
clone size: -
D gene: TRBD2
J gene: TRBJ2-3
V gene: TRBV7-2

CDR3 protein: CASSVAYRAGNTIYF
CDR3 DNA: TGTGCCAGCAGCGTAGCTTACAGGGCTGGAAACACCATATATTTT
clone size: -
D gene: -
J gene: TRBJ1-3
V gene: TRBV9

CDR3 protein: CASTERSGNTIYF
CDR3 DNA: TGTGCCAGCACCGAGCGCTCTGGAAACACCATATATTTT
clone size: -
D gene: -
J gene: TRBJ1-3
V gene: TRBV28

CDR3 protein: CASSVGQSQETQYF
CDR3 DNA: TGCGCCAGCAGCGTCGGACAGTCCCAAGAGACCCAGTACTTC
clone size: -
D gene: -
J gene: TRBJ2-5
V gene: TRBV5-1

CDR3 protein: CATQAYGGNTIYF
CDR3 DNA: TGTGCCACCCAGGCGTATGGCGGAAACACCATATATTTT
clone size: -
D gene: -
J gene: TRBJ1-3
V gene: TRBV2

CDR3 protein: CASSPGSTGSNYGYTF
CDR3 DNA: TGTGCCAGCAGCCCCGGATCGACAGGGTCTAACTATGGCTACACCTTC
clone size: -
D gene: TRBD1
J gene: TRBJ1-2
V gene: TRBV5-5

CDR3 protein: CASSWGQGLDGEQFF
CDR3 DNA: TGCGCCAGCAGCTGGGGACAAGGGCTCGATGGTGAGCAGTTCTTC
clone size: -
D gene: -
J gene: TRBJ2-1
V gene: TRBV5-1

CDR3 protein: CASSSGDRGDEQYF
CDR3 DNA: TGTGCCAGCAGCTCTGGGGACAGGGGGGACGAGCAGTACTTC
clone size: -
D gene: TRBD1
J gene: TRBJ2-7
V gene: TRBV5-4

CDR3 protein: CASSKSSGGGNEQFF
CDR3 DNA: TGTGCCAGCAGTAAGTCGTCAGGGGGCGGGAATGAGCAGTTCTTC
clone size: -
D gene: TRBD1
J gene: TRBJ2-1
V gene: TRBV2

CDR3 protein: CASSLTQGALNTGELFF
CDR3 DNA: TGTGCCAGCAGCCTCACGCAGGGGGCCTTGAACACCGGGGAGCTGTTTTTT
clone size: -
D gene: TRBD1
J gene: TRBJ2-2
V gene: TRBV13

CDR3 protein: CASSPGQDEKLFF
CDR3 DNA: TGTGCCAGCAGCCCAGGACAGGATGAAAAACTGTTTTTT
clone size: -
D gene: TRBD1
J gene: TRBJ1-4
V gene: TRBV7-2

CDR3 protein: CASSTQQGLAGFNTGELFF
CDR3 DNA: TGTGCCAGTAGTACTCAACAGGGACTAGCGGGATTTAACACCGGGGAGCTGTTTTTT
clone size: -
D gene: TRBD2
J gene: TRBJ2-2
V gene: TRBV19

CDR3 protein: CASSIGQFSGEAFF
CDR3 DNA: TGTGCCAGTAGTATTGGTCAGTTCTCCGGGGAAGCTTTCTTT
clone size: -
D gene: -
J gene: TRBJ1-1
V gene: TRBV19

CDR3 protein: CASSDSGHLGTEAFF
CDR3 DNA: TGTGCCAGCAGTGATAGCGGCCATCTGGGCACTGAAGCTTTCTTT
clone size: -
D gene: -
J gene: TRBJ1-1
V gene: TRBV2

CDR3 protein: CASSHILAGPTREQFF
CDR3 DNA: TGTGCCAGCAGCCACATACTAGCGGGACCCACCAGGGAGCAGTTCTTC
clone size: -
D gene: TRBD2
J gene: TRBJ2-1
V gene: TRBV3-1/TRBV3-2

CDR3 protein: CASSLRAREKTDTQYF
CDR3 DNA: TGTGCCAGCAGCTTAAGGGCGCGGGAGAAGACAGATACGCAGTATTTT
clone size: -
D gene: TRBD2
J gene: TRBJ2-3
V gene: TRBV11-2

CDR3 protein: CASSSGLAGGNEQFF
CDR3 DNA: TGTGCCAGCTCATCGGGACTAGCGGGAGGCAATGAGCAGTTCTTC
clone size: -
D gene: TRBD2
J gene: TRBJ2-1
V gene: TRBV18

CDR3 protein: CASRQGGTYNEQFF
CDR3 DNA: TGCGCCAGCAGACAGGGAGGGACCTACAATGAGCAGTTCTTC
clone size: -
D gene: -
J gene: TRBJ2-1
V gene: TRBV5-1

CDR3 protein: CARMSFRLAGGWAGNEQFF
CDR3 DNA: TGTGCCAGAATGAGCTTCCGACTAGCGGGAGGCTGGGCGGGAAATGAGCAGTTCTTC
clone size: -
D gene: TRBD2
J gene: TRBJ2-1
V gene: TRBV5-3

CDR3 protein: CASSIRRDGNTEAFF
CDR3 DNA: TGTGCCAGCAGCATAAGACGGGATGGGAACACTGAAGCTTTCTTT
clone size: -
D gene: -
J gene: TRBJ1-1
V gene: TRBV7-9

CDR3 protein: CASSPLGSSTDTQYF
CDR3 DNA: TGTGCCAGCAGTCCCCTCGGTAGCAGCACAGATACGCAGTATTTT
clone size: -
D gene: -
J gene: TRBJ2-3
V gene: TRBV2

CDR3 protein: CASSHAPGQPNEQFF
CDR3 DNA: TGCGCCAGCAGCCATGCCCCGGGACAGCCCAATGAGCAGTTCTTC
clone size: -
D gene: TRBD1
J gene: TRBJ2-1
V gene: TRBV4-1

CDR3 protein: CASSIRQENTEAFF
CDR3 DNA: TGTGCCAGCTCAATTCGACAGGAGAACACTGAAGCTTTCTTT
clone size: -
D gene: -
J gene: TRBJ1-1
V gene: TRBV18

CDR3 protein: CAISPRGAGGIDTQYF
CDR3 DNA: TGTGCCATCAGTCCCCGGGGAGCGGGAGGGATTGATACGCAGTATTTT
clone size: -
D gene: TRBD2
J gene: TRBJ2-3
V gene: TRBV10-3

CDR3 protein: CASSIGTPSGEQYF
CDR3 DNA: TGCGCCAGCAGCATCGGGACTCCCTCGGGCGAGCAGTACTTC
clone size: -
D gene: -
J gene: TRBJ2-7
V gene: TRBV4-1

CDR3 protein: CASSWDSAYNEQFF
CDR3 DNA: TGTGCCAGCAGTTGGGACTCGGCCTACAATGAGCAGTTCTTC
clone size: -
D gene: -
J gene: TRBJ2-1
V gene: TRBV6-2/TRBV6-3

CDR3 protein: CASSEVVVSRPQHF
CDR3 DNA: TGTGCCAGCAGTGAGGTGGTAGTGAGTCGGCCCCAGCATTTT
clone size: -
D gene: -
J gene: TRBJ1-5
V gene: TRBV6-1

CDR3 protein: CASSYIGGTNTEAFF
CDR3 DNA: TGTGCCAGCAGTTATATCGGGGGGACGAACACTGAAGCTTTCTTT
clone size: -
D gene: -
J gene: TRBJ1-1
V gene: TRBV6-5

CDR3 protein: CSVEGSTGYGYTF
CDR3 DNA: TGCAGCGTTGAAGGATCGACGGGCTATGGCTACACCTTC
clone size: -
D gene: -
J gene: TRBJ1-2
V gene: TRBV29-1

CDR3 protein: CASSYRGGSGELFF
CDR3 DNA: TGTGCCAGCAGTTACCGCGGGGGGTCCGGGGAGCTGTTTTTT
clone size: -
D gene: TRBD2
J gene: TRBJ2-2
V gene: TRBV6-2/TRBV6-3

CDR3 protein: CAWTTGTSGYNEQFF
CDR3 DNA: TGTGCCTGGACCACGGGGACTAGCGGCTACAATGAGCAGTTCTTC
clone size: -
D gene: TRBD2
J gene: TRBJ2-1
V gene: TRBV30

CDR3 protein: CASSSQPGAGGQETQYF
CDR3 DNA: TGTGCCAGCAGCTCCCAACCTGGAGCGGGAGGGCAAGAGACCCAGTACTTC
clone size: -
D gene: TRBD2
J gene: TRBJ2-5
V gene: TRBV7-9

CDR3 protein: CASSLVLGQGLDTQYF
CDR3 DNA: TGTGCCAGCAGCTTGGTGTTGGGACAGGGTTTAGATACGCAGTATTTT
clone size: once
D gene: TRBD1
J gene: TRBJ2-3
V gene: TRBV5-4

CDR3 protein: CASTQRRDPNPHNSPLHF
CDR3 DNA: TGTGCCAGCACCCAAAGGCGGGATCCGAACCCGCATAATTCACCCCTCCACTTT
clone size: -
D gene: -
J gene: TRBJ1-6
V gene: TRBV27

CDR3 protein: CASSLAGQGEAFF
CDR3 DNA: TGCGCCAGCAGCTTGGCAGGGCAGGGTGAAGCTTTCTTT
clone size: -
D gene: -
J gene: TRBJ1-1
V gene: TRBV5-1

CDR3 protein: CASSLFRGQETQYF
CDR3 DNA: TGCGCCAGCAGCTTGTTCAGGGGGCAAGAGACCCAGTACTTC
clone size: -
D gene: TRBD1
J gene: TRBJ2-5
V gene: TRBV5-1

CDR3 protein: CASSLTGNPYEQYF
CDR3 DNA: TGTGCCAGCAGTCTAACAGGCAACCCCTACGAGCAGTACTTC
clone size: few
D gene: -
J gene: TRBJ2-7
V gene: TRBV28

CDR3 protein: CASSPRSRGSGELFF
CDR3 DNA: TGTGCCAGCAGCCCGCGTAGCAGGGGCTCCGGGGAGCTGTTTTTT
clone size: -
D gene: -
J gene: TRBJ2-2
V gene: TRBV3-1/TRBV3-2

CDR3 protein: CATLTSGTIYEQYF
CDR3 DNA: TGTGCCACCCTAACTAGCGGGACCATCTACGAGCAGTACTTC
clone size: -
D gene: TRBD2
J gene: TRBJ2-7
V gene: TRBV28